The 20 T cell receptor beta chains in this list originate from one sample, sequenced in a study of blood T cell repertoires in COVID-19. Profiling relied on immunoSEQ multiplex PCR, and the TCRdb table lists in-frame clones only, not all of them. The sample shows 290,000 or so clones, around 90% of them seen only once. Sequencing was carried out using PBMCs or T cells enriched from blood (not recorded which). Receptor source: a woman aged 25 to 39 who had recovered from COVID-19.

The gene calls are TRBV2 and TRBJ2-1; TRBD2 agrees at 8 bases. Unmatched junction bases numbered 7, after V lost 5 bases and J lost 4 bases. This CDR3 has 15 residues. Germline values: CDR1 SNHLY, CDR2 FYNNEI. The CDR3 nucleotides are TGTGCCAGCAGTACTAGCGGAGGTGGTTACAATGAGCAGTTCTTC. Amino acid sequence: CASSTSGGGYNEQFF.

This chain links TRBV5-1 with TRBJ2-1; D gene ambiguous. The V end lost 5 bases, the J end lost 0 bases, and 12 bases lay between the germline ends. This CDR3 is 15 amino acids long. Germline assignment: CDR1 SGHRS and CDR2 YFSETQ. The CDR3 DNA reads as TGCGCCAGCAGGTTAGGAGAAGGCTCCTACAATGAGCAGTTCTTC. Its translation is CASRLGEGSYNEQFF.

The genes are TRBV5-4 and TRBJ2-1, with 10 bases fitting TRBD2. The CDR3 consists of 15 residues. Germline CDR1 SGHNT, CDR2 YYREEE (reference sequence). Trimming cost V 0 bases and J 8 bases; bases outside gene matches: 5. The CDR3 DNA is TGTGCCAGCAGCTTGGGGCTAGCGGGAGACGATGAGCAGTTCTTC. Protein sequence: CASSLGLAGDDEQFF.

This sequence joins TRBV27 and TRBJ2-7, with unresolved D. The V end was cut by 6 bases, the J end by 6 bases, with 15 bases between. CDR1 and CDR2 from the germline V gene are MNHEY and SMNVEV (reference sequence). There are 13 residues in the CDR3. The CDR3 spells CASSKLPSGEQYF. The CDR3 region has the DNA TGTGCCAGCAGCAAGCTACCGTCCGGCGAGCAGTACTTC.

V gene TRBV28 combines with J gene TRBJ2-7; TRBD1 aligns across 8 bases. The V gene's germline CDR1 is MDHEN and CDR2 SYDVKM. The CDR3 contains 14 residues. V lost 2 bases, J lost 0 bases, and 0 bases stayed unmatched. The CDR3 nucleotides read TGTGCCAGCAGTTTAGGGACAGGCTCCTACGAGCAGTACTTC. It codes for CASSLGTGSYEQYF.

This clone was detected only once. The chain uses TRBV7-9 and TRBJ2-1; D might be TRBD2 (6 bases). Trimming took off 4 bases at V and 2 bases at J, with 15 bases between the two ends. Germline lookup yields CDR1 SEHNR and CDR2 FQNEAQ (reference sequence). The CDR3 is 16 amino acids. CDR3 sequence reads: CASSSFLALTYNEQFF. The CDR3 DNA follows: TGTGCCAGCAGCTCCTTTCTAGCGCTAACCTACAATGAGCAGTTCTTC.

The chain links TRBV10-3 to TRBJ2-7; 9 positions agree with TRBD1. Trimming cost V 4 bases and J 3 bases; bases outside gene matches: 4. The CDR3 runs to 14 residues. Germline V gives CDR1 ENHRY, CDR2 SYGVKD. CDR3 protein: CAISGGTGIYEQYF. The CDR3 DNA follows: TGTGCCATCAGTGGGGGGACAGGGATCTACGAGCAGTACTTC.

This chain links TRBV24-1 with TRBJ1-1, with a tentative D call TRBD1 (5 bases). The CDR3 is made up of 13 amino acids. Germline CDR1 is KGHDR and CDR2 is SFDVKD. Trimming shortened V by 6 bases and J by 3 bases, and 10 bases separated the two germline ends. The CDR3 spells CATSRTGDTEAFF. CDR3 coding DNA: TGTGCCACCAGTCGAACAGGTGACACTGAAGCTTTCTTT.

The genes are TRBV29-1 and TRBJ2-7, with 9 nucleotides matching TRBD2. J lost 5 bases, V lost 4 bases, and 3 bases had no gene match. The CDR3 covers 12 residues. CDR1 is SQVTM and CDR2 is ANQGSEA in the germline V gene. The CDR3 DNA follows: TGCAGCGTTGTGCTAGCGGGACACGAGCAGTACTTC. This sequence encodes CSVVLAGHEQYF.

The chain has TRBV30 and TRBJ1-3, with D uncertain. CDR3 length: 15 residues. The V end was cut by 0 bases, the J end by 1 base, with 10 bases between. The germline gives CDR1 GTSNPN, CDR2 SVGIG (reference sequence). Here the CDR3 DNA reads TGTGCCTGGAGTGTACCTGAGTCTTCTGGAAACACCATATATTTT. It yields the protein CAWSVPESSGNTIYF.

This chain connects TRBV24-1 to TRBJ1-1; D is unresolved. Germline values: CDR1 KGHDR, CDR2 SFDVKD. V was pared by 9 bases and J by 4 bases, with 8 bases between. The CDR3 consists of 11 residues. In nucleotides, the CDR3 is TGTGCCACCCGCGGTTCCACTGAAGCTTTCTTT. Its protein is CATRGSTEAFF.

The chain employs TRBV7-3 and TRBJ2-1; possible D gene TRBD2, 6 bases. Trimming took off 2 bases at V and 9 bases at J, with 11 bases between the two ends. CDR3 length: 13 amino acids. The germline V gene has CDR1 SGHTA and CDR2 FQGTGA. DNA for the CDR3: TGTGCCAGCAGCTTAGGAGGAGGGAGTGAGCAGTTCTTC. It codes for CASSLGGGSEQFF.

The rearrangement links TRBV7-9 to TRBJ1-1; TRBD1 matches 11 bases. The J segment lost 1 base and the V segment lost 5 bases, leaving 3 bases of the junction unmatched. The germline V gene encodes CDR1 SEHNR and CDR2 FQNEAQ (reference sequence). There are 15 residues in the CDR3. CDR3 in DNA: TGTGCCAGCAGCGCGGGACAGGGGGGGAACACTGAAGCTTTCTTT. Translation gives CASSAGQGGNTEAFF.

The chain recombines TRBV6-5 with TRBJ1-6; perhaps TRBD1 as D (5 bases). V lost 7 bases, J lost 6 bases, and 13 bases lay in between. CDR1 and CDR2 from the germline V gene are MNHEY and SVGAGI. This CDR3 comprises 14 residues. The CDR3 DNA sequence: TGTGCCAGCACCTGGGGGGGTAGTAATTCACCCCTCCACTTT. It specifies CASTWGGSNSPLHF.

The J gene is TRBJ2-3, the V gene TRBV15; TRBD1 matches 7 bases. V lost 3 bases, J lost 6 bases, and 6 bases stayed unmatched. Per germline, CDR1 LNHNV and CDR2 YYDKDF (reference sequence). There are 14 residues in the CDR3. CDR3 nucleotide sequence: TGTGCCACCAGCAGTCGAGGGGGCCGGGATACGCAGTATTTT. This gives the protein CATSSRGGRDTQYF.

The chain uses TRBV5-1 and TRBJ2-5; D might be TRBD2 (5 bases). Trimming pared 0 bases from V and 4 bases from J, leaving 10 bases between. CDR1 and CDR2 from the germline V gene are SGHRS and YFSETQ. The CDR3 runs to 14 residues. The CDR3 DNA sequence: TGCGCCAGCAGCTTGGAACGAGAGGGAGAGACCCAGTACTTC. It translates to CASSLEREGETQYF. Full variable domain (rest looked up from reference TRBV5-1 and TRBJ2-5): KAGVTQTPRYLIKTRGQQVTLSCSPISGHRSVSWYQQTPGQGLQFLFEYFSETQRNKGNFPGRFSGRQFSNSRSEMNVSTLELGDSALYLCASSLEREGETQYFGPGTRLLVL.

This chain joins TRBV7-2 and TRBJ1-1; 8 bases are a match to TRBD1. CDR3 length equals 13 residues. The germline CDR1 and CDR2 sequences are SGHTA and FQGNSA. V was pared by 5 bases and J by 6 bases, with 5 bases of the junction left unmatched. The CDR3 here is CASSLRGLAEAFF. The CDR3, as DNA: TGTGCCAGCAGCCTCAGGGGGCTTGCTGAAGCTTTCTTT.

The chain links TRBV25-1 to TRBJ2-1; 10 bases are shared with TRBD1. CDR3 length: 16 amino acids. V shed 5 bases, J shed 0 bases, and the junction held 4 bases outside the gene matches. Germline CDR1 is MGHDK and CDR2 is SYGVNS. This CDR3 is CASSPRTGGSYNEQFF. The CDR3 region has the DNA TGTGCCAGCAGTCCTCGGACAGGGGGCTCCTACAATGAGCAGTTCTTC.

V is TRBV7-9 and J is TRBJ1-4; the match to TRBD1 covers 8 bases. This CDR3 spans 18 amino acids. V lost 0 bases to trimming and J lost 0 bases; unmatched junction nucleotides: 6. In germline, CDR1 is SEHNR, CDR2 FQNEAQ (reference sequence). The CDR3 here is CASSLARQGMTTNEKLFF. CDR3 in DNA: TGTGCCAGCAGCTTAGCTAGACAGGGGATGACAACTAATGAAAAACTGTTTTTT. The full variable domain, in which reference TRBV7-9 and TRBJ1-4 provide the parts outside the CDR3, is DTGVSQNPRHKITKRGQNVTFRCDPISEHNRLYWYRQTLGQGPEFLTYFQNEAQLEKSRLLSDRFSAERPKGSFSTLEIQRTEQGDSAMYLCASSLARQGMTTNEKLFFGSGTQLSVL.

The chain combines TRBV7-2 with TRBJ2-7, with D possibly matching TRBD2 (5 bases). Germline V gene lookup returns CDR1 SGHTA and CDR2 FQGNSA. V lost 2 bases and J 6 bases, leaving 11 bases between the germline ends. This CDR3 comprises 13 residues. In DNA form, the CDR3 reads TGTGCCAGCAGCTTACCACCGAGCGGCGAGCAGTACTTC. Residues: CASSLPPSGEQYF.